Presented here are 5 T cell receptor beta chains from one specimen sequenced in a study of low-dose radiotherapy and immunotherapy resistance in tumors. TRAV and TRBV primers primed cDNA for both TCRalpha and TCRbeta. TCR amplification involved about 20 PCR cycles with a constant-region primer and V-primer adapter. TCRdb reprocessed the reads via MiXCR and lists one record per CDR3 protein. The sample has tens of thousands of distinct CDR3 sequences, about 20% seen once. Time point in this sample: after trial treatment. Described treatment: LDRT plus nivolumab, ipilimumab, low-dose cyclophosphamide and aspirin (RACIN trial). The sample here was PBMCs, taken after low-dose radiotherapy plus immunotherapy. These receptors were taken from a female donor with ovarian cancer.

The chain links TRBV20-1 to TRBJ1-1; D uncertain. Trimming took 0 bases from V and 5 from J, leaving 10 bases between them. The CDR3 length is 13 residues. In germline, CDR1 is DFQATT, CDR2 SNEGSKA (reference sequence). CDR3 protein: CSAREAGSTEAFF. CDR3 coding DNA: TGCAGTGCTAGAGAGGCGGGAAGTACTGAAGCTTTCTTT.

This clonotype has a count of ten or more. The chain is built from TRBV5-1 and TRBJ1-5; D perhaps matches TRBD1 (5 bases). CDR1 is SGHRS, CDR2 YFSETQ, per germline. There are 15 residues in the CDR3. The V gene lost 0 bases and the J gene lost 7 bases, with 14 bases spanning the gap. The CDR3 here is CASSLVPGREQPQHF. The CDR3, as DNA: TGCGCCAGCAGCTTGGTCCCAGGGAGAGAACAGCCCCAGCATTTT.

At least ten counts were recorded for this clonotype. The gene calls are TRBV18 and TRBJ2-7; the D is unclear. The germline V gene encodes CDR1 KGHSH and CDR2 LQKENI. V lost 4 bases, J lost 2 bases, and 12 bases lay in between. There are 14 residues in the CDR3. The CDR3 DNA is TGTGCCAGCTCACGCCTTAGTCGAGCCTACGAGCAGTACTTC. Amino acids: CASSRLSRAYEQYF.

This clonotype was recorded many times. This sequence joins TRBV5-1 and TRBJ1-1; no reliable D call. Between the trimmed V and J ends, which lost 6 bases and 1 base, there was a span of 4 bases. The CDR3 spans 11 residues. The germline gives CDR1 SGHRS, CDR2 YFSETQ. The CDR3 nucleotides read TGCGCCAGCAAAACGAACACTGAAGCTTTCTTT. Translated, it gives CASKTNTEAFF.

The CDR3 nucleotides read TGTGCCAGCAGTTTTCGACAGCCGCCTTTGGGCACCATATATTTT. Amino acid sequence: CASSFRQPPLGTIYF. The chain uses TRBV12-3 or TRBV12-4 and TRBJ1-3, with a weak D call TRBD1 (5 bases). The CDR3 is made up of 15 amino acids. V dropped 3 bases and J dropped 9 bases, with 18 bases sitting between them.